Listed here are 10 T cell receptor beta chains from one sample, sequenced in a study of T cell responses to AZD1222 COVID-19 vaccine. The method was immunoSEQ multiplex PCR; TCRdb's version includes in-frame clones alone and lacks a portion of them. Among around 150,000 clones, 80% to 90% were seen once, and the ten largest hold 1.5% to 2%. The specimen was peripheral blood, collected on day 0 of AZD1222 vaccination. The receptors were sampled from an adult in good health.

The chain is built from TRBV10-3 and TRBJ1-5, with TRBD1 matching over 7 bases. Germline values: CDR1 ENHRY, CDR2 SYGVKD. Trimming took 3 bases from V and 2 from J; bases not matched to a gene: 7. The CDR3 contains 16 residues. The CDR3 region is CAISDVWQGGNQPQHF. CDR3 sequence (DNA): TGTGCCATCAGTGATGTATGGCAGGGGGGCAATCAGCCCCAGCATTTT.

The V and J genes are TRBV4-3 and TRBJ1-4, with D unresolved. CDR1 and CDR2 from the germline V gene are LGHNA and YSLEER. The CDR3 loop spans 16 amino acids. The ends were cut back, 5 bases at V and 0 bases at J, with 13 bases in the middle. The CDR3 here is CASSSHGEATNEKLFF. The CDR3 DNA reads TGCGCCAGCAGCTCACACGGGGAGGCAACTAATGAAAAACTGTTTTTT.

V usage is TRBV28 and J usage is TRBJ1-1; D gene unclear. V shed 5 bases and J shed 7 bases, with 17 bases lying between them. Germline lookup yields CDR1 MDHEN and CDR2 SYDVKM. CDR3 length: 14 residues. The CDR3 nucleotides are TGTGCCAGCAGTCTCTCCCTAGCCTCGGTTGAAGCTTTCTTT. It is translated as CASSLSLASVEAFF.

This clone was observed once. The CDR3: CASSVNTGELFF. The CDR3 region has the DNA TGTGCCAGCAGCGTCAACACCGGGGAGCTGTTTTTT. J is TRBJ2-2 and V is TRBV9; D not certain. The CDR3 is 12 residues long. With 2 bases removed from V and 2 bases from J, the gap between germline ends came to 1 base. The germline gives CDR1 SGDLS, CDR2 YYNGEE. Full variable domain (missing parts from reference TRBV9 and TRBJ2-2): DSGVTQTPKHLITATGQRVTLRCSPRSGDLSVYWYQQSLDQGLQFLIQYYNGEERAKGNILERFSAQQFPDLHSELNLSSLELGDSALYFCASSVNTGELFFGEGSRLTVL.

The V call is TRBV2, the J call TRBJ1-2, with 7 bases identical to TRBD1. The CDR3 runs to 14 residues. V shed 2 bases and J 5 bases; nucleotides not matched to a gene: 5. Germline CDR1 reads SNHLY; CDR2 reads FYNNEI. CDR3 sequence: CASSERTGQYGYTF. In DNA, the CDR3 is TGTGCCAGCAGTGAAAGGACGGGACAGTATGGCTACACCTTC.

J is TRBJ1-4 and V is TRBV9; D gene unclear. The CDR3 sequence is 17 residues long. Germline V CDR1 and CDR2: SGDLS, YYNGEE. Trimming left V 0 bases short and J 8 bases short, with 20 bases between. The CDR3 region is CASSVDPLGHLGEKLFF. CDR3 nucleotide sequence: TGTGCCAGCAGCGTAGATCCCCTCGGGCACCTGGGGGAAAAACTGTTTTTT.

The rearrangement joins TRBV7-2 to TRBJ1-1; D not resolved. This CDR3 spans 14 amino acids. Germline values: CDR1 SGHTA, CDR2 FQGNSA. The V and J ends lost 0 bases and 8 bases respectively, with 13 bases between them. In nucleotides, the CDR3 is TGTGCCAGCAGCTTAGCACCCGCGCGTCTGGAAGCTTTCTTT. Protein product: CASSLAPARLEAFF.

This chain connects TRBV5-4 to TRBJ1-1, with 10 positions matching TRBD1. CDR1 and CDR2 (germline): SGHNT, YYREEE (reference sequence). This CDR3 region has 16 residues. V dropped 1 base and J dropped 2; count of bases not matched to a gene: 5. In DNA form, the CDR3 reads TGTGCCAGCAGCTTGCGGGACAGGGGACCCAACACTGAAGCTTTCTTT. Its protein is CASSLRDRGPNTEAFF.

This clone showed up just a few times. V gene TRBV5-4 combines with J gene TRBJ2-3; 9 bases are a match to TRBD2. The CDR3 covers 17 residues. Germline V CDR1 and CDR2: SGHNT, YYREEE (reference sequence). The ends lost 7 bases at V and 1 base at J; junction bases unmatched: 13. The DNA of the CDR3 is TGTGCCAGCGGGGATAAGGCCCGGACTAGCGGCACAGATACGCAGTATTTT. The encoded protein is CASGDKARTSGTDTQYF. The full variable domain, completed using reference TRBV5-4 and TRBJ2-3, is ETGVTQSPTHLIKTRGQQVTLRCSSQSGHNTVSWYQQALGQGPQFIFQYYREEENGRGNFPPRFSGLQFPNYSSELNVNALELDDSALYLCASGDKARTSGTDTQYFGPGTRLTVL.

V and J are TRBV29-1 and TRBJ2-3; 8 nucleotides line up with TRBD2. The V gene end was trimmed by 7 bases and the J gene end by 0 bases; junction bases not matched to a gene: 6. Germline V gives CDR1 SQVTM, CDR2 ANQGSEA. CDR3 size: 14 residues. CDR3 loop: CSARLAGSTDTQYF. For the CDR3, the DNA is TGCAGCGCCCGATTAGCGGGGAGCACAGATACGCAGTATTTT.